These T cell receptor beta chains were read from a single sample in a study of long-term antiretroviral therapy in people with HIV. Clones were read by immunoSEQ multiplex PCR, and TCRdb kept only the in-frame ones, dropping some. The sample lists 42,000 or so clones; approximately 86% were seen once. Sequenced here: unsorted PBMCs, sampled 0.1 years before starting antiretroviral therapy. The receptors derive from a woman aged 45 to 65 with HIV. CDR3s include the opening cysteine and the closing phenylalanine or tryptophan. Fields, in order: V gene, D gene, J gene, clone size, CDR3 DNA, CDR3 protein. A D gene is named only where the DNA matches it firmly. Size values are once, few and many counts, or a class for expanded clones, and some rows have none.

v_call: TRBV20-1; d_call: TRBD1; j_call: TRBJ1-1; clone_size: NA; cdr3_nt: TGCAGTGCTCGACAGGGCTCTGAAGCTTTCTTT; cdr3_aa: CSARQGSEAFF
v_call: TRBV23-1; d_call: NA; j_call: TRBJ2-3; clone_size: NA; cdr3_nt: TGCGCCAGCAGTCAATCGACGTTCCGGTCTAGCACAGATACGCAGTATTTT; cdr3_aa: CASSQSTFRSSTDTQYF
v_call: TRBV4-3; d_call: NA; j_call: TRBJ2-7; clone_size: NA; cdr3_nt: TGCGCCAGCAGCCAAGAATGGAAATCTTCTGGCGAGCAGTACTTC; cdr3_aa: CASSQEWKSSGEQYF
v_call: TRBV19; d_call: NA; j_call: TRBJ1-1; clone_size: NA; cdr3_nt: TGTGCCACTGGTTTATACGATAACACTGAAGCTTTCTTT; cdr3_aa: CATGLYDNTEAFF
v_call: TRBV4-1; d_call: TRBD1; j_call: TRBJ1-4; clone_size: NA; cdr3_nt: TGCGCCAGCAGCCACCCCGGACAGGGGAGTAGAGAAAAACTGTTTTTT; cdr3_aa: CASSHPGQGSREKLFF
v_call: TRBV25-1; d_call: NA; j_call: TRBJ1-1; clone_size: NA; cdr3_nt: TGTGCCAGCAGTGATCCGAACACTGAAGCTTTCTTT; cdr3_aa: CASSDPNTEAFF
v_call: TRBV5-1; d_call: NA; j_call: TRBJ2-1; clone_size: once; cdr3_nt: TGCGCCAGCAGCTTGGGACCCGAGCAGTTCTTC; cdr3_aa: CASSLGPEQFF
v_call: TRBV19; d_call: NA; j_call: TRBJ2-3; clone_size: NA; cdr3_nt: TGTGCCAGTAAGGGCCTGGGCCCGGCCACAGATACGCAGTATTTT; cdr3_aa: CASKGLGPATDTQYF
v_call: TRBV7-2; d_call: TRBD1; j_call: TRBJ2-1; clone_size: NA; cdr3_nt: TGTGCCAGCAGCTCGCGAGGGGGCAGGGCTCAAAATGAGCAGTTCTTC; cdr3_aa: CASSSRGGRAQNEQFF
v_call: TRBV19; d_call: TRBD1; j_call: TRBJ2-6; clone_size: NA; cdr3_nt: TGTGCCAGTAGTACGACAGGGGGCTATGGGGCCAACGTCCTGACTTTC; cdr3_aa: CASSTTGGYGANVLTF
v_call: TRBV9; d_call: NA; j_call: TRBJ2-5; clone_size: NA; cdr3_nt: TGTGCCAGCAGCGTAGGGGGGGTAGAAGAGACCCAGTACTTC; cdr3_aa: CASSVGGVEETQYF
v_call: TRBV9; d_call: NA; j_call: TRBJ2-3; clone_size: NA; cdr3_nt: TGTGCCAGCAGCGGACTAGCGACGCCCGGGACAGGCACAGATACGCAGTATTTT; cdr3_aa: CASSGLATPGTGTDTQYF
v_call: TRBV18; d_call: NA; j_call: TRBJ2-1; clone_size: NA; cdr3_nt: TGTGCCAGCTCACCACGTGGACCAGGCTACAATGAGCAGTTCTTC; cdr3_aa: CASSPRGPGYNEQFF
v_call: TRBV10-3; d_call: TRBD1; j_call: TRBJ1-6; clone_size: NA; cdr3_nt: TGTGCCATCAGTGAGTCATCTGATCCACAGGGGGAACAACTCCACTTT; cdr3_aa: CAISESSDPQGEQLHF
v_call: TRBV2; d_call: TRBD1; j_call: TRBJ1-2; clone_size: NA; cdr3_nt: TGTGCCAGCAATGTTTTACAGGGGAACTATGGCTACACCTTC; cdr3_aa: CASNVLQGNYGYTF
v_call: TRBV11-2; d_call: TRBD1; j_call: TRBJ1-1; clone_size: NA; cdr3_nt: TGTGCCAGCAGAAGGGGGCTCATGAACACTGAAGCTTTCTTT; cdr3_aa: CASRRGLMNTEAFF
v_call: TRBV5-1; d_call: NA; j_call: TRBJ1-1; clone_size: NA; cdr3_nt: TGCGCCAGCAGCTCGCAGGGGACGGACACTGAAGCTTTCTTT; cdr3_aa: CASSSQGTDTEAFF
v_call: TRBV11-2; d_call: NA; j_call: TRBJ1-6; clone_size: NA; cdr3_nt: TGTGCCAGCAGCTTTGGCGGGCCAAATTCACCCCTCCACTTT; cdr3_aa: CASSFGGPNSPLHF
v_call: TRBV18; d_call: TRBD2; j_call: TRBJ2-7; clone_size: NA; cdr3_nt: TGTGCCAGCTCACCGGGTGCCGGGACTAGATCGTCCTACTACGAGCAGTACTTC; cdr3_aa: CASSPGAGTRSSYYEQYF
v_call: TRBV5-4; d_call: TRBD1; j_call: TRBJ2-1; clone_size: NA; cdr3_nt: TGTGCCAGCAGCTCGGGGACAGGGAGAGATGAGCAGTTCTTC; cdr3_aa: CASSSGTGRDEQFF
v_call: TRBV5-5; d_call: NA; j_call: TRBJ1-2; clone_size: NA; cdr3_nt: TGTGCCAGCAGCTTTGATCCCCAGCCGAACTATGGCTACACCTTC; cdr3_aa: CASSFDPQPNYGYTF
v_call: TRBV30; d_call: NA; j_call: TRBJ2-7; clone_size: NA; cdr3_nt: TGTGCCTGGAGTGGCCCATTTTACGAGCAGTACTTC; cdr3_aa: CAWSGPFYEQYF
v_call: TRBV7-2; d_call: NA; j_call: TRBJ2-7; clone_size: NA; cdr3_nt: TGTGCCAGCAGCTTAGTCGCCGACAGTAACTACGAGCAGTACTTC; cdr3_aa: CASSLVADSNYEQYF
v_call: TRBV27; d_call: TRBD1; j_call: TRBJ2-7; clone_size: NA; cdr3_nt: TGTGCCAGCAGGCCGGGACAGGGGGCCTACGAGCAGTACTTC; cdr3_aa: CASRPGQGAYEQYF
v_call: TRBV9; d_call: TRBD2; j_call: TRBJ2-1; clone_size: NA; cdr3_nt: TGTGCCAGCAGCGCACACGGACTAGCGGACAATGAGCAGTTCTTC; cdr3_aa: CASSAHGLADNEQFF
v_call: TRBV7-9; d_call: NA; j_call: TRBJ1-5; clone_size: NA; cdr3_nt: TGTGCCAGCAGCTTAGCGTACGGGACCGATAGCAATCAGCCCCAGCATTTT; cdr3_aa: CASSLAYGTDSNQPQHF
v_call: TRBV5-5; d_call: NA; j_call: TRBJ2-5; clone_size: NA; cdr3_nt: TGTGCCAGCAGCTTGCAATTGGCATTACAAGAGACCCAGTACTTC; cdr3_aa: CASSLQLALQETQYF
v_call: TRBV7-9; d_call: NA; j_call: TRBJ1-1; clone_size: NA; cdr3_nt: TGTGCCAGCAGTTCACAGCAGAACACTGAAGCTTTCTTT; cdr3_aa: CASSSQQNTEAFF
v_call: TRBV14; d_call: TRBD1; j_call: TRBJ1-1; clone_size: few; cdr3_nt: TGTGCCAGCAGCCAAGCAGGGGGAGGAGGAGCTTTCTTT; cdr3_aa: CASSQAGGGGAFF
v_call: TRBV7-8; d_call: NA; j_call: TRBJ1-1; clone_size: NA; cdr3_nt: TGTGCCAGCAGCTTAACGGGTAGGCGGGCTTTCTTT; cdr3_aa: CASSLTGRRAFF
v_call: TRBV6-1; d_call: TRBD2; j_call: TRBJ2-1; clone_size: few; cdr3_nt: TGTGCCAGCAGTGAAATCCGACTAGCGGGGGTCGATGAGCAGTTCTTC; cdr3_aa: CASSEIRLAGVDEQFF
v_call: TRBV6-1; d_call: TRBD1; j_call: TRBJ2-7; clone_size: NA; cdr3_nt: TGTGCCAGCAGTGATCCCTACAGGGGGCGCGAAGCCTACGAGCAGTACTTC; cdr3_aa: CASSDPYRGREAYEQYF
v_call: TRBV5-6; d_call: NA; j_call: TRBJ1-1; clone_size: NA; cdr3_nt: TGTGCCAGCAGCTTCAAGGGGGGGGACACTGAAGCTTTCTTT; cdr3_aa: CASSFKGGDTEAFF
v_call: TRBV5-5; d_call: NA; j_call: TRBJ1-6; clone_size: NA; cdr3_nt: TGTGCCAGCACCGAAACTCGGGATAATTCACCCCTCCACTTT; cdr3_aa: CASTETRDNSPLHF
v_call: TRBV10-3; d_call: NA; j_call: TRBJ1-2; clone_size: once; cdr3_nt: TGTGCCATCAGTGTGGCACCCCGGGACTATGGCTACACCTTC; cdr3_aa: CAISVAPRDYGYTF
v_call: TRBV7-2; d_call: NA; j_call: TRBJ2-7; clone_size: NA; cdr3_nt: TGTGCCAGCAGCTTAGATTTTCGGGATTTCTACGAGCAGTACTTC; cdr3_aa: CASSLDFRDFYEQYF
v_call: TRBV9; d_call: NA; j_call: TRBJ2-5; clone_size: NA; cdr3_nt: TGTGCCAGCAGCGTAGGAGGACCGAGCCAAGAGACCCAGTACTTC; cdr3_aa: CASSVGGPSQETQYF
v_call: TRBV7-6; d_call: NA; j_call: TRBJ2-1; clone_size: NA; cdr3_nt: TGTGCCAGCAGCATGAGGAACATAGGAGGGGGCAATGAGCAGTTCTTC; cdr3_aa: CASSMRNIGGGNEQFF
v_call: TRBV5-1; d_call: NA; j_call: TRBJ2-1; clone_size: NA; cdr3_nt: TGCGCCAGCAGAGTAGGTTCGGGCAATGAGCAGTTCTTC; cdr3_aa: CASRVGSGNEQFF
v_call: TRBV7-2; d_call: TRBD1; j_call: TRBJ2-1; clone_size: NA; cdr3_nt: TGTGCCAGCAGCCAACAAGGACAGGCTTACAATGAGCAGTTCTTC; cdr3_aa: CASSQQGQAYNEQFF
v_call: TRBV29-1; d_call: NA; j_call: TRBJ2-2; clone_size: NA; cdr3_nt: TGCAGCGTTGTGGTCTTCACCGGGGAGCTGTTTTTT; cdr3_aa: CSVVVFTGELFF
v_call: TRBV11-2; d_call: NA; j_call: TRBJ2-1; clone_size: NA; cdr3_nt: TGTGCCAGCAGCTTCTCAAGCGGAACAAATGAGCAGTTCTTC; cdr3_aa: CASSFSSGTNEQFF
v_call: TRBV30; d_call: TRBD2; j_call: TRBJ2-5; clone_size: NA; cdr3_nt: TGTGACAAAAGCGGGGTGGGGCAAGAGGCCCAGTACTTC; cdr3_aa: CDKSGVGQEAQYF
v_call: TRBV11-2; d_call: NA; j_call: TRBJ2-7; clone_size: NA; cdr3_nt: TGTGCCAGCAGCTTAGAGACGGGAGTCCCACGGGAGCAGTACTTC; cdr3_aa: CASSLETGVPREQYF
v_call: TRBV19; d_call: NA; j_call: TRBJ2-7; clone_size: NA; cdr3_nt: TGTGCCAGTAGGCCGGGACCGAAAACCTACGAGCAGTACTTC; cdr3_aa: CASRPGPKTYEQYF
v_call: TRBV5-6; d_call: NA; j_call: TRBJ1-2; clone_size: once; cdr3_nt: TGTGCCAGCAGCTTGGCAGCGCAGCGGGGCTATGGCTACACCTTC; cdr3_aa: CASSLAAQRGYGYTF
v_call: TRBV7-2; d_call: NA; j_call: TRBJ1-5; clone_size: NA; cdr3_nt: TGTGCCAGCAGCTTAGGCGGGCAGGGCCATCAGCCCCAGCATTTT; cdr3_aa: CASSLGGQGHQPQHF
v_call: TRBV5-6; d_call: NA; j_call: TRBJ2-4; clone_size: NA; cdr3_nt: TGTGCCAGCAGCTTTAACACGGGGGGCTACGCCAAAAACATTCAGTACTTC; cdr3_aa: CASSFNTGGYAKNIQYF
v_call: TRBV19; d_call: NA; j_call: TRBJ1-1; clone_size: NA; cdr3_nt: TGTGCCAGTAGTATCGGGAGGGACACTGAAGCTTTCTTT; cdr3_aa: CASSIGRDTEAFF
v_call: TRBV19; d_call: NA; j_call: TRBJ1-1; clone_size: NA; cdr3_nt: TGTGCCAGTAGTATAGGCGGCGGGAACACTGAAGCTTTCTTT; cdr3_aa: CASSIGGGNTEAFF
v_call: TRBV7-9; d_call: TRBD2; j_call: TRBJ2-5; clone_size: once; cdr3_nt: TGTGCCAGCAGCCCAGGGACTAGCGGGGTACTGTACCAAGAGACCCAGTACTTC; cdr3_aa: CASSPGTSGVLYQETQYF
v_call: TRBV7-9; d_call: TRBD1; j_call: TRBJ1-1; clone_size: NA; cdr3_nt: TGTGCCAGCAGCCCCACCGACAGGGCGTCTGAAGCTTTCTTT; cdr3_aa: CASSPTDRASEAFF
v_call: TRBV15; d_call: TRBD1; j_call: TRBJ2-7; clone_size: NA; cdr3_nt: TGTGCCACCAGCATACAGGACAGGGGGCCCCCCTACGAGCAGTACTTC; cdr3_aa: CATSIQDRGPPYEQYF
v_call: TRBV5-6; d_call: TRBD1; j_call: TRBJ1-2; clone_size: NA; cdr3_nt: TGTGCCAGCAGCGACTTTTGGACAGGGGACCCCTATGGCTACACCTTC; cdr3_aa: CASSDFWTGDPYGYTF
v_call: TRBV5-1; d_call: NA; j_call: TRBJ1-1; clone_size: NA; cdr3_nt: TGCGCCAGCAGCTGGGGGGGCACTTTCATGAACACTGAAGCTTTCTTT; cdr3_aa: CASSWGGTFMNTEAFF
v_call: TRBV2; d_call: NA; j_call: TRBJ1-4; clone_size: few; cdr3_nt: TGTGCCAGCGAAAGCCGACAGGATGCCAATGAAAAACTGTTTTTT; cdr3_aa: CASESRQDANEKLFF
v_call: TRBV9; d_call: TRBD1; j_call: TRBJ2-3; clone_size: NA; cdr3_nt: TGTGCCAGCAGCGTAGCGGGTACAGGGGGTACAGATACGCAGTATTTT; cdr3_aa: CASSVAGTGGTDTQYF
v_call: TRBV11-2; d_call: TRBD2; j_call: TRBJ2-1; clone_size: NA; cdr3_nt: TGTGCCAGCAGCTTAGTTCGGGGGGGTTACAATGAGCAGTTCTTC; cdr3_aa: CASSLVRGGYNEQFF